Given below is one TCR beta chain in context. The clone's antigen remains unknown. No clone much larger than this one lies a single base away; base qualities are absent. TCRbeta CDR3 regions were amplified from genomic DNA using the immunoSEQ Assay, a bias-controlled multiplex PCR. Concerning the study's data processing: The number of nucleated cells in each sample was estimated by amplification of reference gene primers within the assay. Sequence reads were collapsed and filtered to measure the absolute abundance of every unique TCRbeta CDR3 rearrangement. Productive Simpson clonality was computed per sample as the square root of Simpson's diversity index over productive rearrangements. Entries here come from immuneACCESS through TCRdb and include only in-frame sequences with V and J called. Some clones fail to appear in such tables; in the studies checked, an unresolved V gene covers under half of the shortfall, and the cause of the remainder is unknown. V and J calls and clone size are given by that table; D and trimming were obtained from the DNA. This sample holds 30,000 to 45,000 clones; around 80% were observed only once. Roughly 2% of the sample rests with the top ten.

These data come from a study of blood T cell repertoires in COVID-19 (dated by TCRdb to 2019 to 2021). Context from the whole study: Collaborator samples came from the United States, Italy and Spain and covered acute and convalescent phases of COVID-19. A freely available public database, intended as a resource for researchers studying the immune response to SARS-CoV-2, is where the repertoires were released. Sample metadata almost always included a de-identified subject ID, COVID-19 status, age in years and sex. Deeply sampled blood TCRbeta repertoires from subjects exposed to, actively infected with, or recovered from COVID-19 were included in the dataset. Samples came from the ongoing ImmuneRACE study (first 160 participants) plus 1,254 subjects from 6 global collaborators. Where available, HLA class I and class II types were taken from metadata supplied by the sample provider and were not determined by assay-based typing. The material from the prospective study consisted of cDNA or gDNA derived from T cells, B-cell-depleted T cells, or PBMCs. Results the study describes overall, beyond this receptor: Clinical and demographic metadata were provided uncurated, with the amount varying by source and participant.

Whole blood was collected in K2EDTA tubes by collaborating institutions according to the institutions' own protocols. For TCRbeta analysis, collaborators shipped samples in one of three forms: frozen whole blood, isolated PBMCs, or DNA extracted from either of those sample types. The germline V gene provides CDR1 SGHTS and CDR2 YDEGEE. The CDR3 covers 12 residues, taking in both the cysteine and the phenylalanine. The read is trimmed to its CDR3 DNA, 36 bases read in frame from base 1. V is cut by 1 base and J by 7 bases, and the space between the germline ends is 8 bases. The receptor chain draws on TRBV5-8 and TRBJ1-2, with no confident D gene call. This TCR derives from a man aged 55-75 years with active COVID-19. Sequencing was carried out using peripheral blood. The CDR3 corresponds to CASSLFVGGYTF. The DNA is TGTGCCAGCAGCTTGTTTGTCGGTGGCTACACCTTC.